Below, one T cell receptor (beta chain) is given with its context. The data originate from a study of T cell changes during pregnancy in multiple sclerosis. V lost 5 bases to trimming and J lost 4 bases; unmatched junction nucleotides: 12. The germline CDR1 and CDR2 sequences are SGHTA and FQGTGA. This CDR3 has 16 residues. Using immunoSEQ multiplex PCR, the repertoire was profiled, and TCRdb retains in-frame clones only, with some absent. The data show about 68,000 clones, with about 91% seen just once and around 1.3% held by the top ten. The TCR was taken from a female donor in good health, enrolled as a control in a pregnancy study. This specimen was peripheral blood, taken in the second trimester of pregnancy. The V call is TRBV7-3, the J call TRBJ1-1, with 8 bases identical to TRBD1. CDR3 in DNA: TGTGCCAGCAGCCTGCAGGGGGCTGGGGGAGGCACTGAAGCTTTCTTT. It encodes CASSLQGAGGGTEAFF. Full variable domain (outside the CDR3, taken from reference TRBV7-3 and TRBJ1-1): GAGVSQTPSNKVTEKGKYVELRCDPISGHTALYWYRQSLGQGPEFLIYFQGTGAADDSGLPNDRFFAVRPEGSVSTLKIQRTERGDSAVYLCASSLQGAGGGTEAFFGQGTRLTVV.